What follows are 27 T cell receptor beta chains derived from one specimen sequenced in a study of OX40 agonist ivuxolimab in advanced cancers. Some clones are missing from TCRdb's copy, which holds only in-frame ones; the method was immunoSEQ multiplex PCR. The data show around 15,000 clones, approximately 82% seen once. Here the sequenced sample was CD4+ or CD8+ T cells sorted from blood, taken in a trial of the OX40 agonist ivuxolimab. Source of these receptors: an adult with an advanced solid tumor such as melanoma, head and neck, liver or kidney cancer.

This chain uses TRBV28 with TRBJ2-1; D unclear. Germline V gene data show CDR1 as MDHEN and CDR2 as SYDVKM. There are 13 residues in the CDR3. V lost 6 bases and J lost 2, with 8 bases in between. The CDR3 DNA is TGTGCCAGCAGCGAACCAACCTACAATGAGCAGTTCTTC. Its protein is CASSEPTYNEQFF.

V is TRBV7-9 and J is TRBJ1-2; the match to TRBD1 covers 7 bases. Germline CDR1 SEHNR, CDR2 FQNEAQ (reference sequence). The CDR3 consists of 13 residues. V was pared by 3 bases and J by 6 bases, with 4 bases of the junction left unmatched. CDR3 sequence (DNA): TGTGCCAGCAGCTTCTTGGGACAGAATGGCTACACCTTC. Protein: CASSFLGQNGYTF. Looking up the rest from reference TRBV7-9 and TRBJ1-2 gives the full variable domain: DTGVSQNPRHKITKRGQNVTFRCDPISEHNRLYWYRQTLGQGPEFLTYFQNEAQLEKSRLLSDRFSAERPKGSFSTLEIQRTEQGDSAMYLCASSFLGQNGYTFGSGTRLTVV.

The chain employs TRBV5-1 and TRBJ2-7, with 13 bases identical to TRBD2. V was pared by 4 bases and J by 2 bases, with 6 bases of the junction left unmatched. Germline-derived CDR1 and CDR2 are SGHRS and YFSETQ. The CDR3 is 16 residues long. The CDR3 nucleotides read TGCGCCAGCAGCGGCGGGACTAGCGGGGCCACCTACGAGCAGTACTTC. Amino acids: CASSGGTSGATYEQYF.

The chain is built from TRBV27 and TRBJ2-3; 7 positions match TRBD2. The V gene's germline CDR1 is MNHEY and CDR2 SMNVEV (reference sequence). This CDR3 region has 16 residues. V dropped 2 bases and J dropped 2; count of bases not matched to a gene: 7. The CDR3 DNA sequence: TGTGCCAGCAGTTTAGGCCCTAGCGGATACACAGATACGCAGTATTTT. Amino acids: CASSLGPSGYTDTQYF.

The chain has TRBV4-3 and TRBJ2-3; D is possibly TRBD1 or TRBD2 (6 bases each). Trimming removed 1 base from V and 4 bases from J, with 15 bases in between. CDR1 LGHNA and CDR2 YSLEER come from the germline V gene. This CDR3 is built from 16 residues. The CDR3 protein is CASSQATQGTADTQYF. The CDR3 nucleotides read TGCGCCAGCAGCCAAGCCACCCAGGGGACTGCAGATACGCAGTATTTT.

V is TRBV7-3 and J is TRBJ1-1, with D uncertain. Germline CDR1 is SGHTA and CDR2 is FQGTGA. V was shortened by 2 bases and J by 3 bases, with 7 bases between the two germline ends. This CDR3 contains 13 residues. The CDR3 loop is CASSLGIYTEAFF. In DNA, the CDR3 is TGTGCCAGCAGCTTAGGGATTTACACTGAAGCTTTCTTT. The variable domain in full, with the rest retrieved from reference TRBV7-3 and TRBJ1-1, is GAGVSQTPSNKVTEKGKYVELRCDPISGHTALYWYRQSLGQGPEFLIYFQGTGAADDSGLPNDRFFAVRPEGSVSTLKIQRTERGDSAVYLCASSLGIYTEAFFGQGTRLTVV.

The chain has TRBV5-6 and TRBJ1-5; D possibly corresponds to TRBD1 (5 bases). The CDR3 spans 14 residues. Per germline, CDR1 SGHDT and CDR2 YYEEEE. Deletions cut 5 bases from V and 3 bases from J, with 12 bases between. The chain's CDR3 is CASSTGLVNQPQHF. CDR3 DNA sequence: TGTGCCAGCAGTACGGGACTAGTCAATCAGCCCCAGCATTTT.

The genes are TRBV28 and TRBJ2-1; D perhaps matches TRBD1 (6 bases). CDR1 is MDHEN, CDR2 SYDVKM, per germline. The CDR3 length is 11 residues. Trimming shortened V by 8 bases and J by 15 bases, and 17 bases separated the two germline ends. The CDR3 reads CASSMTGALFF. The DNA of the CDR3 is TGTGCCAGCTCCATGACAGGAGCTCTGTTCTTC.

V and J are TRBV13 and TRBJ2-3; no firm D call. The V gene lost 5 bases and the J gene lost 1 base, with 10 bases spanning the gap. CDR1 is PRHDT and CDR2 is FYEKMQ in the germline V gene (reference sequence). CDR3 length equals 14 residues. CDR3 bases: TGTGCCAGCAGCCCTGAGACCCGCACAGATACGCAGTATTTT. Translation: CASSPETRTDTQYF.

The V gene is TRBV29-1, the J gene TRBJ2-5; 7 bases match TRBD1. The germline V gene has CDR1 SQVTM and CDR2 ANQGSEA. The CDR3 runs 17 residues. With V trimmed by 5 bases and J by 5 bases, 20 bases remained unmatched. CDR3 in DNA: TGCAGCGTTTTTAAGGGTGGACAGGACGGAGGTTTGGAGACCCAGTACTTC. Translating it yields CSVFKGGQDGGLETQYF.

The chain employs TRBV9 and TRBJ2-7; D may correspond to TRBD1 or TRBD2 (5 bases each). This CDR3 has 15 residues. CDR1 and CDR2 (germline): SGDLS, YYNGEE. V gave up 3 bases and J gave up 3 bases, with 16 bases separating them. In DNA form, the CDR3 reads TGTGCCAGCAGCGCGACAGACGGGGATTTCTACGAGCAGTACTTC. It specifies CASSATDGDFYEQYF.

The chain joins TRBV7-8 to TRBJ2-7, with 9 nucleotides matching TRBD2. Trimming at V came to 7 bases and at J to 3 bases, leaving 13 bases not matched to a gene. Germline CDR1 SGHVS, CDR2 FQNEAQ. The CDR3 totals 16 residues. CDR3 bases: TGTGCCAGCACCCTAGGGACGGGCGGGAGGGGCTACGAGCAGTACTTC. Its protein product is CASTLGTGGRGYEQYF.

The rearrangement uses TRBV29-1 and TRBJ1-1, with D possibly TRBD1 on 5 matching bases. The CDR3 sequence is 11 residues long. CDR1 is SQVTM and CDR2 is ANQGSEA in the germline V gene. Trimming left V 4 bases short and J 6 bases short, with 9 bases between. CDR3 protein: CSVVWGAEAFF. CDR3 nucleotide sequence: TGCAGCGTTGTTTGGGGGGCTGAAGCTTTCTTT.

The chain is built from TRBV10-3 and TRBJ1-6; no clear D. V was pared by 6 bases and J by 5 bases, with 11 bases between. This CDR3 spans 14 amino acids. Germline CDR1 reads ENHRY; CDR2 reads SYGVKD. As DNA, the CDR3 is TGTGCCATCAGGCCGGGATTCGATAATTCACCCCTCCACTTT. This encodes CAIRPGFDNSPLHF.

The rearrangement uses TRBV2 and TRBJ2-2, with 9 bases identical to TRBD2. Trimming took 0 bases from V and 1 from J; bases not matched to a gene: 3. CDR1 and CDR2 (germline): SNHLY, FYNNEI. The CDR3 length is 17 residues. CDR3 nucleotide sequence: TGTGCCAGCAGTGAAGCGCCTAGCGGGGTGAACACCGGGGAGCTGTTTTTT. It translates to CASSEAPSGVNTGELFF.

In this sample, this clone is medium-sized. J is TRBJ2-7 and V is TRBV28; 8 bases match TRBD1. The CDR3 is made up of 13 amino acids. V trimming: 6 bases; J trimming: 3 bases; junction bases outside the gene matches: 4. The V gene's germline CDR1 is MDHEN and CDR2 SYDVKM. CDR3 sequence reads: CASSRDRGYEQYF. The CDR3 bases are TGTGCCAGCAGCCGAGACAGGGGCTACGAGCAGTACTTC.

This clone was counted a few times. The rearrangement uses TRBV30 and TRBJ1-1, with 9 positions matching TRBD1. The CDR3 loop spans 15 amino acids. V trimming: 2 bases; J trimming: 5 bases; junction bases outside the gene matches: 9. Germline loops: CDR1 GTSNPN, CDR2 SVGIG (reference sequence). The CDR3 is CAWSLGQGPWTEAFF. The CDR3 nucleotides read TGTGCCTGGAGTTTGGGACAGGGACCGTGGACTGAAGCTTTCTTT.

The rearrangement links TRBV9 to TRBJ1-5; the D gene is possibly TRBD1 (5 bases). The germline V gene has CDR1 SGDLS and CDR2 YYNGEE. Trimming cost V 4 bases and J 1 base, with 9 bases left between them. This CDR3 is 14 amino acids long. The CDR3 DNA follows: TGTGCCAGCAGCAAAGGGGCGAGCAATCAGCCCCAGCATTTT. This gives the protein CASSKGASNQPQHF.

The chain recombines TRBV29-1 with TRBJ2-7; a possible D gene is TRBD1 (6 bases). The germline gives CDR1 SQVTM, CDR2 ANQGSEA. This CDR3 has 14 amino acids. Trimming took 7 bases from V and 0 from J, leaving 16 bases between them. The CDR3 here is CSALSQGISYEQYF. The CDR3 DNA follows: TGCAGCGCTCTGAGCCAGGGGATCTCCTACGAGCAGTACTTC.

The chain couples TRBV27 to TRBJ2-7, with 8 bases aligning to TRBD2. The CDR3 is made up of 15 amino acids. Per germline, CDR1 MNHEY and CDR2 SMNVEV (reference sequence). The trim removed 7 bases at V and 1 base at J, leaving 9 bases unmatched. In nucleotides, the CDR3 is TGTGCCAGCAAGGACGCAGCGGGAGCTTCCTACGAGCAGTACTTC. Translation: CASKDAAGASYEQYF.

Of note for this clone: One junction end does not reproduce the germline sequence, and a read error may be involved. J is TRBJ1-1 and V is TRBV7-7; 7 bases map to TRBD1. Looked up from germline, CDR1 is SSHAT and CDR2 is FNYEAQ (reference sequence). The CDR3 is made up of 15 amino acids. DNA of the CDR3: TGTGCTAGCAGCTTAGAGGGGGCCATGAACACTGAAGCTTTCTTT. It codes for CASSLEGAMNTEAFF.

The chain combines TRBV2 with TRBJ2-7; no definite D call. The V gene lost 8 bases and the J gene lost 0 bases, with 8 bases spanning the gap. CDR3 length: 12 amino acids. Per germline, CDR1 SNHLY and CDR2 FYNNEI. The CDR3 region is CASHGTSYEQYF. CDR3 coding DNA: TGTGCCAGCCACGGAACCTCCTACGAGCAGTACTTC.

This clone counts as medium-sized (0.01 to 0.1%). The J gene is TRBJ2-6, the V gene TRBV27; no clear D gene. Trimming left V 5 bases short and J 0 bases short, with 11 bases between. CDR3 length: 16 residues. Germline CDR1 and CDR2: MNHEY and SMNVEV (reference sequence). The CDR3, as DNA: TGTGCCAGCAGTCCCCTGGAGATCTCTGGGGCCAACGTCCTGACTTTC. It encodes CASSPLEISGANVLTF.

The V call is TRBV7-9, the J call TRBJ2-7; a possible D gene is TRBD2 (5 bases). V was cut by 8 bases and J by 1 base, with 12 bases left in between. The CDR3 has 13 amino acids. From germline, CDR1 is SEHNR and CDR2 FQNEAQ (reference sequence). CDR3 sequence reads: CASQSRESYEQYF. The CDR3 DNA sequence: TGTGCCAGCCAAAGTAGGGAGTCCTACGAGCAGTACTTC.

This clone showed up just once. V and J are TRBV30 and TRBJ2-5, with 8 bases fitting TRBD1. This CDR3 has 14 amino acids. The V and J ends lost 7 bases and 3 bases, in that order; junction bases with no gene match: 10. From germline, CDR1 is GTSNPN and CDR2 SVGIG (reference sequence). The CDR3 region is CASDPGTGEETQYF. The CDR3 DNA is TGTGCCTCTGATCCCGGGACAGGAGAAGAGACCCAGTACTTC.

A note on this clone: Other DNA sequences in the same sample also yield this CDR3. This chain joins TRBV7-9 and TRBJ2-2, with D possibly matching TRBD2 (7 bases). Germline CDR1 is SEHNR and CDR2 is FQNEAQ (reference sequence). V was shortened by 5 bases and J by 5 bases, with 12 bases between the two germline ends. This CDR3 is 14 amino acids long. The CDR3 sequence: CASSGRGGTGELFF. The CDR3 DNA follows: TGTGCCAGCAGCGGAAGGGGGGGGACCGGGGAGCTGTTTTTT.

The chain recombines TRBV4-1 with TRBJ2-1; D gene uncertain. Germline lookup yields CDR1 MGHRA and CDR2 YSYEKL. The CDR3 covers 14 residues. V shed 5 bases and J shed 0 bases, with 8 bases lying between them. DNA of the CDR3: TGCGCCAGCAGCGCCATCAGCTCCTACAATGAGCAGTTCTTC. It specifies CASSAISSYNEQFF.